This T cell receptor beta chain came from a study of T cells in localized non-small cell lung cancer. Study results and caveats: Tumor showed lower T cell clonality than uninvolved adjacent lung, where it was highest. Of the top 100 tumor clones, median about 53 were in adjacent lung, 25 to 30 among its top 100. Heterogeneity remains possible because sequencing was limited to only one tumor region. Greater blood T cell density accompanied longer overall survival.

The CDR3 is 16 amino acids. CDR1 and CDR2 (germline): SGHVS, FQNEAQ. Trimming took 5 bases from V and 8 from J, leaving 21 bases between them. Sequencing was performed with immunoSEQ multiplex PCR; in TCRdb, only in-frame clones are kept and a portion is missing. There are 31,000 or so clones in the sample; roughly 86% occur only once, and less than 5% lies in the top ten. Points on this clone: Its specificity is unknown.

The sequence came from a woman aged 35 to 70 with stage III lung adenocarcinoma. The input for sequencing was peripheral blood mononuclear cells, taken before any cancer treatment. J is TRBJ1-4 and V is TRBV7-8; tentative D call: TRBD1 (5 bases). CDR3 in DNA: TGTGCCAGCAGCCGCGGGGGGAGAAGGGGAGAGGAAAAACTGTTTTTT. It codes for CASSRGGRRGEEKLFF.